These 24 T cell receptor beta chains were sequenced from one sample in a study of shared clonotypes between healthy human individuals. The repertoire was sequenced with immunoSEQ multiplex PCR; TCRdb's copy has only in-frame clones and lacks some. The sample shows some 1 million clones, about three quarters of them seen only once. The specimen sequenced was memory CD4+ T cells sorted from blood. Regarding subset: CD45RA-negative fraction. The receptors stem from a man younger than 35 in good health.

Regarding this clone: A much larger clone differs by one base, so this may be a read error. The same CDR3 is also encoded by other DNA sequences in this sample. The rearrangement links TRBV6-5 to TRBJ1-2; D is possibly TRBD1 (6 bases). The V end was cut by 6 bases, the J end by 2 bases, with 10 bases between. Per the germline V gene, CDR1 is MNHEY and CDR2 is SVGAGI. This CDR3 is 13 amino acids long. CDR3 region: CASSLTGNYGYTF. For the CDR3, the DNA is TGTGCCAGCAGCCTGACAGGAAACTATGGCTACACCTTC.

As concerns this clone: Other DNA sequences in this sample translate to the same CDR3. For the CDR3, the DNA is TGTGCCAGCAGTTACTCGTGGGGGGAGACCCAGTACTTC. The encoded protein is CASSYSWGETQYF. The chain employs TRBV6-5 and TRBJ2-5; D tentatively reads TRBD1 or TRBD2 (5 bases each). With 0 bases removed from V and 5 bases from J, the gap between germline ends came to 7 bases. This CDR3 has 13 amino acids. The germline V gene encodes CDR1 MNHEY and CDR2 SVGAGI.

The chain recombines TRBV12-2 with TRBJ2-7; the listed D gene, TRBD1, was not tested against the DNA. TRBV12-2 constitutes a pseudogene. This CDR3 comprises 15 residues. The CDR3 nucleotides are TGTGCAAGTCGCTTGCCGGGACAGGGTCACTACGAGCAGTACTTC. It translates to CASRLPGQGHYEQYF.

The genes are TRBV7-9 and TRBJ1-4; D might be TRBD1 (5 bases). The CDR3 consists of 12 residues. V was trimmed by 1 base and J by 8 bases, leaving 5 bases between them. Germline lookup yields CDR1 SEHNR and CDR2 FQNEAQ (reference sequence). The CDR3: CASSLDREKLFF. The CDR3 DNA is TGTGCCAGCAGCTTAGACAGGGAAAAACTGTTTTTT.

The J gene is TRBJ1-2, the V gene TRBV19; TRBD1 is a possible D gene (5 bases). In germline, CDR1 is LNHDA, CDR2 SQIVND (reference sequence). Trimming pared 7 bases from V and 2 bases from J, leaving 20 bases between. This CDR3 contains 16 residues. DNA for the CDR3: TGTGCCAGTAACCGGGACTGGGCTTTTTCCAACTATGGCTACACCTTC. Translation: CASNRDWAFSNYGYTF.

The CDR3 spells CASSPRLAVISTDTQYF. The CDR3 nucleotides are TGTGCCAGCAGCCCCCGTTTAGCGGTAATTAGCACAGATACGCAGTATTTT. The J gene is TRBJ2-3, the V gene TRBV7-2, with D maybe TRBD2 (6 bases). The CDR3 loop spans 17 amino acids. Trimming cost V 5 bases and J 0 bases, with 18 bases left between them. CDR1 is SGHTA and CDR2 is FQGNSA in the germline V gene. Full variable domain (outside the CDR3, taken from reference TRBV7-2 and TRBJ2-3): GAGVSQSPSNKVTEKGKDVELRCDPISGHTALYWYRQSLGQGLEFLIYFQGNSAPDKSGLPSDRFSAERTGGSVSTLTIQRTQQEDSAVYLCASSPRLAVISTDTQYFGPGTRLTVL.

The chain carries TRBV29-1 and TRBJ1-6, with TRBD1 as a possible D gene (5 bases). Germline CDR1 reads SQVTM; CDR2 reads ANQGSEA. Trimming cost V 6 bases and J 14 bases, with 23 bases left between them. This CDR3 has 14 residues. CDR3 amino acids: CSVRPADRPGTLHF. CDR3 bases: TGCAGCGTCAGACCTGCCGACCGACCAGGGACCCTCCACTTT.

The genes are TRBV15 and TRBJ2-3, with 7 bases aligning to TRBD1. Per germline, CDR1 LNHNV and CDR2 YYDKDF (reference sequence). The CDR3 runs 16 residues. The trim removed 0 bases at V and 1 base at J, leaving 4 bases unmatched. The CDR3 is CATSREKTGGTDTQYF. The CDR3 region has the DNA TGTGCCACCAGCAGAGAAAAAACAGGGGGCACAGATACGCAGTATTTT.

The genes are TRBV18 and TRBJ1-1, with 9 bases fitting TRBD1. J lost 0 bases, V lost 6 bases, and 5 bases had no gene match. The germline gives CDR1 KGHSH, CDR2 LQKENI. The CDR3 sequence is 15 residues long. The CDR3 nucleotides are TGTGCCAGCTCGCAAGGACAGGGGATGAACACTGAAGCTTTCTTT. Its protein is CASSQGQGMNTEAFF.

This chain joins TRBV7-3 and TRBJ2-5; TRBD1 matches at 7 bases. CDR3 size: 14 residues. The V gene's germline CDR1 is SGHTA and CDR2 FQGTGA. V lost 5 bases, J lost 5 bases, and 8 bases stayed unmatched. Here the CDR3 reads CASSLDRVTETQYF. The CDR3 DNA reads TGTGCCAGCAGCCTCGACAGGGTAACGGAGACCCAGTACTTC.

The chain recombines TRBV2 with TRBJ1-1, with D uncertain. Germline CDR1 reads SNHLY; CDR2 reads FYNNEI. CDR3 size: 12 residues. Trimming stripped 7 bases from V and 2 bases from J, with 8 bases between. The CDR3 coding sequence is TGTGCCAGCACTGTTGGCAACACTGAAGCTTTCTTT. Protein product: CASTVGNTEAFF.

To note about this clone: Other nucleotide sequences from this sample produce the same CDR3. This sequence joins TRBV9 and TRBJ2-3, with unresolved D. Germline CDR1 SGDLS, CDR2 YYNGEE. The V end lost 7 bases, the J end lost 0 bases, and 12 bases lay between the germline ends. The CDR3 is 14 amino acids. The DNA for the CDR3 is TGTGCCAGCGGTGGCGGTATTAGCACAGATACGCAGTATTTT. Translation gives CASGGGISTDTQYF.

The chain uses TRBV19 and TRBJ1-6; D may be TRBD1 (6 bases). V was shortened by 4 bases and J by 7 bases, with 14 bases between the two germline ends. The CDR3 has 15 amino acids. Germline CDR1 is LNHDA and CDR2 is SQIVND (reference sequence). Written as DNA, the CDR3 is TGTGCCAGTAGTACATGGACAGACCAAAATTCACCCCTCCACTTT. It translates to CASSTWTDQNSPLHF.

This chain joins TRBV5-1 and TRBJ2-1; the match to TRBD2 covers 8 bases. The CDR3 has 15 amino acids. V was clipped by 0 bases and J by 9 bases; unmatched bases: 8. Germline V lookup: CDR1 SGHRS, CDR2 YFSETQ. The CDR3 DNA reads TGCGCCAGCAGCTTGGTAACTAGCGGTGCTGGTGAGCAGTTCTTC. Amino acid sequence: CASSLVTSGAGEQFF. Drawing the rest from reference TRBV5-1 and TRBJ2-1, the complete variable domain is KAGVTQTPRYLIKTRGQQVTLSCSPISGHRSVSWYQQTPGQGLQFLFEYFSETQRNKGNFPGRFSGRQFSNSRSEMNVSTLELGDSALYLCASSLVTSGAGEQFFGPGTRLTVL.

This clone was detected only a few times. This chain links TRBV7-9 with TRBJ2-6; D is possibly TRBD1 (6 bases). Germline V gives CDR1 SEHNR, CDR2 FQNEAQ (reference sequence). CDR3 length equals 17 residues. Trimming took off 5 bases at V and 4 bases at J, with 18 bases between the two ends. CDR3 sequence (DNA): TGTGCCAGCAGCCGTACCACAGCCCAGGGGGGGGCCAACGTCCTGACTTTC. The encoded protein is CASSRTTAQGGANVLTF.

The count of this clone is one. Other DNA sequences in the same sample also yield this CDR3. This chain links TRBV19 with TRBJ2-7; D tentatively reads TRBD1 or TRBD2 (5 bases each). This CDR3 contains 14 residues. Trimming left V 3 bases short and J 3 bases short, with 12 bases between. Per the germline V gene, CDR1 is LNHDA and CDR2 is SQIVND (reference sequence). The CDR3 is CASSIGAGGYEQYF. CDR3 in DNA: TGTGCCAGTAGTATCGGGGCAGGAGGCTACGAGCAGTACTTC.

The V call is TRBV14, the J call TRBJ1-4; D is undetermined. Trimming left V 1 base short and J 8 bases short, with 14 bases between. The CDR3 is 15 residues long. Germline V lookup: CDR1 SGHDN, CDR2 FVKESK. The CDR3 DNA reads as TGTGCCAGCAGCCAAGGGGCCGCCAATGTAGAAAAACTGTTTTTT. Its protein is CASSQGAANVEKLFF.

This clone was seen once. Other nucleotide sequences in the sample specify the same CDR3. The chain couples TRBV5-1 to TRBJ1-2; D ambiguous. The V and J ends lost 0 bases and 3 bases respectively, with 9 bases between them. This CDR3 has 14 amino acids. CDR1 and CDR2 (germline): SGHRS, YFSETQ. This chain's CDR3 is CASSLEGSDYGYTF. The CDR3 DNA reads as TGCGCCAGCAGCTTGGAGGGTTCGGACTATGGCTACACCTTC.

The chain couples TRBV19 to TRBJ1-2; 9 bases align to TRBD1. The CDR3 contains 15 residues. With V trimmed by 2 bases and J by 8 bases, 9 bases remained unmatched. Per the germline V gene, CDR1 is LNHDA and CDR2 is SQIVND (reference sequence). In DNA form, the CDR3 reads TGTGCCAGTAGTATATTTGGGCAGGGACAGGGCGGCTACACCTTC. This codes for CASSIFGQGQGGYTF.

Of note for this clone: Other DNA sequences in the sample encode the same CDR3. This chain links TRBV6-1 with TRBJ2-7; 7 bases match TRBD1. Trimming removed 6 bases from V and 4 bases from J; junction bases left unmatched: 6. The CDR3 length is 13 residues. Germline CDR1 reads MNHNS; CDR2 reads SASEGT. CDR3 amino acids: CASRGDRLYEQYF. The CDR3 nucleotides read TGTGCCAGCAGGGGGGACAGATTATACGAGCAGTACTTC.

There are a few counts of this clone. The chain joins TRBV7-6 to TRBJ1-3, with 10 nucleotides matching TRBD1. Germline V CDR1 and CDR2: SGHVS, FNYEAQ. This CDR3 has 16 amino acids. Losses at the gene ends were 6 bases for V and 0 bases for J; bases not matched to a gene: 5. For the CDR3, the DNA is TGTGCCAGCAGGGAGACAGGGGGCGCCTCTGGAAACACCATATATTTT. Encoded protein: CASRETGGASGNTIYF. The whole variable domain, filled in from reference TRBV7-6 and TRBJ1-3, reads GAGVSQSPRYKVTKRGQDVALRCDPISGHVSLYWYRQALGQGPEFLTYFNYEAQQDKSGLPNDRFSAERPEGSISTLTIQRTEQRDSAMYRCASRETGGASGNTIYFGEGSWLTVV.

This sequence joins TRBV10-2 and TRBJ2-2; a possible D gene is TRBD1 (6 bases). V was pared by 10 bases and J by 8 bases, with 14 bases between. CDR1 and CDR2 from the germline V gene are WSHSY and SAAADI. This CDR3 has 12 amino acids. DNA for the CDR3: TGCGCCACCCAGGACAGTCGAGGGGAGCTGTTTTTT. It specifies CATQDSRGELFF.

J is TRBJ1-5 and V is TRBV2; the D gene is possibly TRBD1 (6 bases). Between the trimmed V and J ends, which lost 3 bases and 6 bases, there was a span of 15 bases. Per the germline V gene, CDR1 is SNHLY and CDR2 is FYNNEI. The CDR3 loop spans 15 amino acids. The CDR3 DNA reads TGTGCCAGCAGTGATGCCCCCCAGGGGCGTCAGCCCCAGCATTTT. Its protein product is CASSDAPQGRQPQHF.

V and J are TRBV11-2 and TRBJ2-7; D may be TRBD1 (5 bases). Trimming stripped 1 base from V and 2 bases from J, with 9 bases between. The V gene's germline CDR1 is SGHAT and CDR2 FQNNGV. This CDR3 is 14 amino acids long. CDR3 amino acids: CASSLVREPYEQYF. In nucleotides, the CDR3 is TGTGCCAGCAGCTTAGTCAGGGAACCCTACGAGCAGTACTTC. Variable domain in full (rest from reference TRBV11-2 and TRBJ2-7): EAGVAQSPRYKIIEKRQSVAFWCNPISGHATLYWYQQILGQGPKLLIQFQNNGVVDDSQLPKDRFSAERLKGVDSTLKIQPAKLEDSAVYLCASSLVREPYEQYFGPGTRLTVT.